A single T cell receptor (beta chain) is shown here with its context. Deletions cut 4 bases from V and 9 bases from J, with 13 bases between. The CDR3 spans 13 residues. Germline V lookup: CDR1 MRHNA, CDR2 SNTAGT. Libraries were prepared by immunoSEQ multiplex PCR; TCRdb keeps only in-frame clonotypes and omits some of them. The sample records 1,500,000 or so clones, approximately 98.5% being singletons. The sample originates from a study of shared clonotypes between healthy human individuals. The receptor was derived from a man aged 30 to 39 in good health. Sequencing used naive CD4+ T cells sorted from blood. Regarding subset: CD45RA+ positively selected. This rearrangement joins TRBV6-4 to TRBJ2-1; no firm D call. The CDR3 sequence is CASSVSFTSEQFF. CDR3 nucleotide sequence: TGTGCCAGCAGTGTATCCTTCACCAGTGAGCAGTTCTTC.